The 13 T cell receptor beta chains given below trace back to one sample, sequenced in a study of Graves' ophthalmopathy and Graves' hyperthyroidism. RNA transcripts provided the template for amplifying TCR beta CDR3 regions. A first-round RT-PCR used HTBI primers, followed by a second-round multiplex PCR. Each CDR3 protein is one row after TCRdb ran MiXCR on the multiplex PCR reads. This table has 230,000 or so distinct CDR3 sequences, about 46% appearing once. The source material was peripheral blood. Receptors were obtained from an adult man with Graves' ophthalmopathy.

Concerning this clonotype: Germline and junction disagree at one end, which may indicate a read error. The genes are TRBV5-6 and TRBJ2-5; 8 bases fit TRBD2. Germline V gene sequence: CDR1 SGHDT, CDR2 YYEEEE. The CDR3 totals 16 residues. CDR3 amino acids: CAGSFVSGGERETQYF. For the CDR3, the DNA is TGTGCCGGCAGCTTTGTGAGCGGGGGAGAACGGGAGACCCAGTACTTC.

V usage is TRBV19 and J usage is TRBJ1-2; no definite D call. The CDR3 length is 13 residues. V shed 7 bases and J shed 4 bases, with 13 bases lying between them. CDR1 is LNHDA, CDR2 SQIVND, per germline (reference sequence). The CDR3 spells CASIGEGIYGYTF. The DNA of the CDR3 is TGTGCCAGTATCGGTGAAGGCATCTATGGCTACACCTTC.

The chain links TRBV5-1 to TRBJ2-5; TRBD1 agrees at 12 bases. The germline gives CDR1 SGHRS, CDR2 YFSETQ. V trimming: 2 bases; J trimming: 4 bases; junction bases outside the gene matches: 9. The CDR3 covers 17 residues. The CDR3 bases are TGCGCCAGCAGCTTATCGGGACAGGGGGCGTATGGAGAGACCCAGTACTTC. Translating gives CASSLSGQGAYGETQYF.

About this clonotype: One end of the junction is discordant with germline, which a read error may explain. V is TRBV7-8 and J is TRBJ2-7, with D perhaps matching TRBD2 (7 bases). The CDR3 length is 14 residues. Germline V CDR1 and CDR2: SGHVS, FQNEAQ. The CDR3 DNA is TGTGCCAGCCGCACCTTGGGGGACACCGGGACTACCTTCTTC. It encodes CASRTLGDTGTTFF.

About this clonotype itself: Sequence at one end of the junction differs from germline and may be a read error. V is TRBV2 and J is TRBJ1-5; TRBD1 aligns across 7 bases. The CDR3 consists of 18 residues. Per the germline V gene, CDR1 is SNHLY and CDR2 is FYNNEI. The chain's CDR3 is CASSPGAGTVVPNQPQHF. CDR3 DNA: TGCGCCAGCAGCCCAGGGGCCGGGACAGTCGTCCCCAATCAGCCCCAGCATTTT. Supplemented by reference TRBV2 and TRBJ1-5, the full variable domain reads EPEVTQTPSHQVTQMGQEVILRCVPISNHLYFYWYRQILGQKVEFLVSFYNNEISEKSEIFDDQFSVERPDGSNFTLKIRSTKLEDSAMYFCASSPGAGTVVPNQPQHFGDGTRLSIL.

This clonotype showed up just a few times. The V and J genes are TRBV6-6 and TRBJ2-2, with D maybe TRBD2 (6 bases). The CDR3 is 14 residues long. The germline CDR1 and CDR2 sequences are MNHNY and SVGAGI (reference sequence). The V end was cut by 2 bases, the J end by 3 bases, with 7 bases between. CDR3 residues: CASSYREDTGELFF. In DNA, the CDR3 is TGTGCCAGCAGTTACAGGGAGGACACCGGGGAGCTGTTTTTT.

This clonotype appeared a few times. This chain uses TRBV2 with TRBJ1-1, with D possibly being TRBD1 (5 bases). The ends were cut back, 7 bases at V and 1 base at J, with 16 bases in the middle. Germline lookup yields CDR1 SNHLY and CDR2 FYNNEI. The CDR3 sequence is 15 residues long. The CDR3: CASKRGGDRNTEAFF. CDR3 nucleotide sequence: TGTGCCAGCAAGAGGGGAGGGGATAGGAACACTGAAGCTTTCTTT. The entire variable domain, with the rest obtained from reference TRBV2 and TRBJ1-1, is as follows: EPEVTQTPSHQVTQMGQEVILRCVPISNHLYFYWYRQILGQKVEFLVSFYNNEISEKSEIFDDQFSVERPDGSNFTLKIRSTKLEDSAMYFCASKRGGDRNTEAFFGQGTRLTVV.

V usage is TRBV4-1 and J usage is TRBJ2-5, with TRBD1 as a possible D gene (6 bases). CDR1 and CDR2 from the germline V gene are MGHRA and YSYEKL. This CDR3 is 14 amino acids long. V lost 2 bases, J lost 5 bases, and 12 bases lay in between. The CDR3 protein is CASSQNRVRETQYF. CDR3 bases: TGCGCCAGCAGCCAAAACAGGGTACGGGAGACCCAGTACTTC.

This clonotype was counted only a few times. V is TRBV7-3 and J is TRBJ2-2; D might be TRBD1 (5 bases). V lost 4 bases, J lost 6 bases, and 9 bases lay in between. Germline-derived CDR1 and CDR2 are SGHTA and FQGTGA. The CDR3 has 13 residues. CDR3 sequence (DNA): TGTGCCAGCAGCTCCAGGGCATCCGGGGAGCTGTTTTTT. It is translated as CASSSRASGELFF.

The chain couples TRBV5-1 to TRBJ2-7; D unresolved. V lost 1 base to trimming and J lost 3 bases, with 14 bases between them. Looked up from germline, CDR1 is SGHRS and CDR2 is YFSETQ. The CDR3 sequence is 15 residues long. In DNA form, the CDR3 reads TGCGCCAGCAGCTTGTCGGGTAACTATGGCTACGAGCAGTACTTC. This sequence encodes CASSLSGNYGYEQYF.

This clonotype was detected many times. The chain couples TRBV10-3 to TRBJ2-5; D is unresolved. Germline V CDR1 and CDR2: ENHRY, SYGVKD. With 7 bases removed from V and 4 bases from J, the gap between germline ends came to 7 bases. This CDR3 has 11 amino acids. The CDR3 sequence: CAITAGETQYF. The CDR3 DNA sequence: TGTGCCATCACAGCAGGAGAGACCCAGTACTTC.

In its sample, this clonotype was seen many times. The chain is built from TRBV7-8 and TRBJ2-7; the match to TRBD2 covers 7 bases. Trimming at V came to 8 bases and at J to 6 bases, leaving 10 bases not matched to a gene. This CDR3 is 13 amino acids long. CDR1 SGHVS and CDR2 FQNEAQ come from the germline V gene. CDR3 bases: TGTGCCAGCTGCAGGCCGACGGGGGGCGAGCAGTACTTC. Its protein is CASCRPTGGEQYF.

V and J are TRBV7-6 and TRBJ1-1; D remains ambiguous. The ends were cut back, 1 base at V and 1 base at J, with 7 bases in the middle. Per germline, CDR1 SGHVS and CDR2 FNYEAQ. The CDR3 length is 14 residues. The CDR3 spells CASSLGTQNTEAFF. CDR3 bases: TGTGCCAGCAGCTTAGGCACACAGAACACTGAAGCTTTCTTT.